The rows below give T cell receptor beta chains drawn from one sample of a study of memory CD4+ T cells and cytomegalovirus serostatus. Data came from immunoSEQ multiplex PCR; TCRdb stores just in-frame clones and leaves some out. The sample contains 35,000 to 55,000 clones, around 82% of which appear only once. Source material: memory CD4+ T cells from blood. The receptors come from an adult in good health and CMV-seronegative. The CDR3 runs from the conserved cysteine through the conserved F or W. A D gene is named only where the DNA matches it firmly. Clone size appears in some rows only: once, few, many, or a class for an expanded clone.

TRBJ2-7 TRBV28 NA NA CASSPVGGGSSYEQYF TGTGCCAGCAGCCCCGTAGGGGGGGGGTCCTCCTACGAGCAGTACTTC
TRBJ1-3 TRBV6-6 TRBD1 NA CASIGTGTGDGNTIYF TGTGCCAGCATCGGCACCGGGACAGGGGACGGAAACACCATATATTTT
TRBJ2-5 TRBV7-6 TRBD2 NA CASSPWTSPQETQYF TGTGCCAGCAGCCCGTGGACTAGCCCACAAGAGACCCAGTACTTC
TRBJ1-2 TRBV15 NA NA CATSRENTDRLGGYTF TGTGCCACCAGCAGAGAGAATACGGACCGTCTAGGTGGCTACACCTTC
TRBJ1-1 TRBV20-1 NA few CSARGNTEAFF TGCAGTGCAAGAGGGAACACTGAAGCTTTCTTT
TRBJ1-1 TRBV12-2 NA NA CASRYPPSGGVTEAFF TGTGCAAGTCGCTACCCGCCCTCCGGCGGGGTCACTGAAGCTTTCTTT
TRBJ2-1 TRBV28 TRBD2 NA CASSSTSGGPYNEQFF TGTGCCAGCAGTTCGACTAGCGGGGGGCCCTACAATGAGCAGTTCTTC
TRBJ1-1 TRBV7-2 NA NA CASSFGHNTEAFF TGTGCCAGCAGCTTCGGACATAACACTGAAGCTTTCTTT
TRBJ1-5 TRBV7-2 NA once CASSSRQGNQPQHF TGTGCCAGCAGCTCCCGACAGGGCAATCAGCCCCAGCATTTT
TRBJ1-1 TRBV9 NA few CASSVGVSTEAFF TGTGCCAGCAGCGTAGGGGTAAGCACTGAAGCTTTCTTT
TRBJ1-2 TRBV11-3 TRBD1 NA CASSLERGPRYGYTF TGTGCCAGCAGCTTAGAAAGGGGGCCCAGGTATGGCTACACCTTC
TRBJ2-2 TRBV11-2 TRBD2 NA CASSLLGGSGGYTGELFF TGTGCCAGCAGCCTACTAGGGGGTAGCGGGGGGTACACCGGGGAGCTGTTTTTT
TRBJ2-3 TRBV2 NA NA CASSAEGPDTQYF TGTGCCAGCAGTGCGGAGGGGCCAGATACGCAGTATTTT
TRBJ2-7 TRBV6-5 NA NA CASSYRGGSSYEQYF TGTGCCAGCAGTTATCGGGGTGGGAGCTCCTACGAGCAGTACTTC
TRBJ1-4 TRBV30 TRBD1 NA CAWLDRGGREKLFF TGTGCCTGGCTTGACAGGGGGGGGCGGGAAAAACTGTTTTTT
TRBJ1-3 TRBV7-2 NA NA CASSADSSGNTIYF TGTGCCAGCAGCGCGGATAGCTCTGGAAACACCATATATTTT
TRBJ1-1 TRBV6-5 NA NA CASSRKVANTEAFF TGTGCCAGCAGTCGGAAGGTAGCGAACACTGAAGCTTTCTTT
TRBJ1-2 TRBV7-2 NA NA CASSRTAALGGNF TGTGCCAGCAGCCGGACAGCGGCCTTGGGTGGGAACTTC
TRBJ2-7 TRBV19 TRBD1 NA CASSIEGRQGGFEQYF TGTGCCAGTAGTATAGAGGGGAGACAGGGGGGGTTCGAGCAGTACTTC
TRBJ2-3 TRBV6-5 NA NA CASSYSLLGGEDTQYF TGTGCCAGCAGTTACTCCCTCCTAGGGGGGGAGGATACGCAGTATTTT
TRBJ2-1 TRBV25-1 NA once CASSAGFGGYNEQFF TGTGCCAGCAGTGCGGGATTTGGTGGCTACAATGAGCAGTTCTTC
TRBJ2-5 TRBV18 NA NA CASSPGVRETQYF TGTGCCAGCTCACCAGGGGTCCGCGAGACCCAGTACTTC
TRBJ1-4 TRBV18 NA NA CASSLRPSSTNEKLFF TGTGCCAGCTCGCTCCGACCGAGTTCAACTAATGAAAAACTGTTTTTT
TRBJ2-3 TRBV19 NA NA CASSQGSTDTQYF TGTGCCAGTAGTCAGGGGAGCACAGATACGCAGTATTTT
TRBJ1-5 TRBV18 NA NA CASSPTVGGNQPQHF TGTGCCAGCTCACCGACGGTGGGGGGTAATCAGCCCCAGCATTTT
TRBJ1-4 TRBV5-5 NA NA CASSSLTGQNEKLFF TGTGCCAGCAGCTCGCTAACGGGGCAAAATGAAAAACTGTTTTTT
TRBJ2-1 TRBV4-3 TRBD2 NA CASSRLAGQRSSYNEQFF TGCGCCAGCAGCCGACTAGCGGGGCAACGGAGCTCCTACAATGAGCAGTTCTTC
TRBJ2-5 TRBV7-9 NA once CASSRDSAQYF TGTGCCAGCAGCCGCGACTCGGCCCAGTACTTC
TRBJ1-1 TRBV5-4 NA NA CASSWSGNTEAFF TGTGCCAGCAGCTGGTCAGGGAACACTGAAGCTTTCTTT
TRBJ1-3 TRBV28 NA NA CASTPPRGNTIYF TGTGCCAGCACCCCCCCCAGGGGAAACACCATATATTTT
TRBJ1-1 TRBV7-9 NA NA CASSLTRTKAFF TGTGCCAGCAGCCTCACGAGGACTAAAGCTTTCTTT
TRBJ1-2 TRBV5-4 NA few CASSTRTDGYTF TGTGCCAGCAGCACGCGGACAGATGGCTACACCTTC
TRBJ1-2 TRBV5-1 TRBD1 NA CASSLVTGGNGYTF TGCGCCAGCAGCTTGGTCACAGGGGGCAATGGCTACACCTTC
TRBJ1-5 TRBV28 TRBD1 NA CASRYRGGYGNQPQHF TGTGCCAGCAGGTACAGGGGGGGATATGGCAATCAGCCCCAGCATTTT
TRBJ1-1 TRBV18 NA NA CASSPANKGHTEAFF TGTGCCAGCTCACCAGCGAATAAGGGCCACACTGAAGCTTTCTTT
TRBJ2-7 TRBV28 NA once CASSTPDPQRGYF TGTGCCAGCAGCACTCCGGACCCACAGCGAGGGTACTTC
TRBJ1-1 TRBV6-6 TRBD1 NA CASSPGDRGGNTEAFF TGTGCCAGCAGTCCCGGGGACAGGGGCGGTAACACTGAAGCTTTCTTT
TRBJ1-2 TRBV6-5 TRBD1 NA CASTLRTGTNYGYTF TGTGCCAGCACTCTACGGACAGGGACCAACTATGGCTACACCTTC
TRBJ2-4 TRBV15 NA NA CATSTNRGLQYF TGTGCCACCAGCACCAACAGAGGACTTCAGTACTTC
TRBJ2-3 TRBV6-1 NA NA CASRLERGTDTQYF TGTGCCAGCAGACTAGAACGGGGCACAGATACGCAGTATTTT
TRBJ2-7 TRBV6-5 TRBD1 NA CASSNPGQSSYEQYF TGTGCCAGCAGCAACCCGGGACAGAGCTCCTACGAGCAGTACTTC
TRBJ1-6 TRBV28 NA NA CASSAPGVKDSPLHF TGTGCCAGCAGTGCCCCGGGGGTAAAGGATTCACCCCTCCACTTT
TRBJ1-1 TRBV30 NA NA CAWRGARTGAFF TGTGCCTGGAGGGGTGCAAGGACTGGGGCTTTCTTT
TRBJ1-5 TRBV30 NA NA CAWSTSSNQPQHF TGTGCCTGGAGTACTAGTAGCAATCAGCCCCAGCATTTT
TRBJ1-1 TRBV4-1 TRBD1 NA CASSQGDSIPPEAFF TGCGCCAGCAGCCAAGGGGACAGTATCCCGCCTGAAGCTTTCTTT
TRBJ2-1 TRBV2 TRBD2 few CASRGSGGTYNEQFF TGTGCCAGCAGGGGTAGCGGGGGGACCTACAATGAGCAGTTCTTC
TRBJ1-4 TRBV29-1 NA NA CSVGDSGGKLFF TGCAGCGTTGGGGACTCCGGAGGAAAACTGTTTTTT
TRBJ2-1 TRBV19 NA once CASSNRDGPLNEQFF TGTGCCAGTAGTAACCGGGACGGACCCCTCAATGAGCAGTTCTTC
TRBJ1-3 TRBV5-6 TRBD1 NA CASSLIQGAEGNTIYF TGTGCCAGCAGCTTGATACAGGGGGCGGAAGGAAACACCATATATTTT
TRBJ2-3 TRBV4-2 TRBD1 NA CASSQDGQVLTDTQYF TGTGCCAGCAGCCAAGACGGACAGGTTCTCACAGATACGCAGTATTTT
TRBJ1-6 TRBV28 NA NA CASIPGGVYSPLHF TGTGCCAGCATCCCTGGGGGGGTGTACTCACCCCTCCACTTT
TRBJ2-6 TRBV19 TRBD1 NA CASKKGDSSGANVLTF TGTGCCAGTAAGAAGGGGGACAGCTCTGGGGCCAACGTCCTGACTTTC